The clone carrying this T cell receptor beta chain was picked up one time. The sample originates from a study of blood T cell repertoires in COVID-19. CDR1 is SGHAT, CDR2 FQDESV, per germline (reference sequence). CDR3 length: 15 amino acids. With 5 bases clipped from V and 4 bases from J, the junction kept 8 bases outside the gene matches. Individuals drawn from 24 US areas were about 18 to 90 years old. Cohorts were assigned according to the clinical history that participants reported. Before being deemed recovered, Cohort 3 donors had two negative PCRs, clearance, or symptom resolution. Original processing notes: Amplifying reference gene primers gave estimates of nucleated cell counts. The data were produced by immunoSEQ multiplex PCR, yet TCRdb's version contains in-frame clones alone and is incomplete. The V and J calls and the clone size are those of that table, but D and trimming were determined from the DNA. Here the sample spans hundreds of thousands of clones, around 88% being singletons.

The sequencing sample was made of PBMCs or T cells enriched from blood (not recorded which). The chain couples TRBV11-1 to TRBJ2-1; 7 bases agree with TRBD2. This TCR was recovered from a woman between 40 and 50 years old who had recovered from COVID-19. The CDR3 DNA sequence: TGTGCCAGCAGCACCCGGGACTACCGTTACAATGAGCAGTTCTTC. This encodes CASSTRDYRYNEQFF.